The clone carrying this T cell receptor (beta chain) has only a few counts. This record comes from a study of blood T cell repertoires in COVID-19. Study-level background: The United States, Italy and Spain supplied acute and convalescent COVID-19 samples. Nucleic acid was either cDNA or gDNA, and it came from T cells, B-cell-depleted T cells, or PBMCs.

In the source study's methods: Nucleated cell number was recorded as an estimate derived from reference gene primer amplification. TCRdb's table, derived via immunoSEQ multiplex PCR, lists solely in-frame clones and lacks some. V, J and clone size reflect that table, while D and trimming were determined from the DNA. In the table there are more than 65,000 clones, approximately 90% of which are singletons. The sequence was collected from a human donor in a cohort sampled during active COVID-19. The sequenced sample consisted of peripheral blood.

CDR3 sequence (DNA): TGTGCCAGCAGTTCACAGGGGAGGTGGTACGAGCAGTACTTC. It is translated as CASSSQGRWYEQYF. The chain has TRBV27 and TRBJ2-7, with D possibly being TRBD1 (7 bases). The CDR3 has 14 residues. Germline V gene sequence: CDR1 MNHEY, CDR2 SMNVEV (reference sequence). V dropped 4 bases and J dropped 4 bases, with 14 bases sitting between them.